The following is a T cell receptor (beta chain) sequence with its context. CDR1 is LGHNT and CDR2 is FRNRAP in the germline V gene. J gave up 5 bases and V 4 bases, and 11 bases lay outside the gene matches. The CDR3 spans 17 residues. Authors' data handling: Amplification from reference gene primers served as the basis for estimated nucleated cell counts. TCRdb's copy holds only in-frame clones and misses some; the assay was immunoSEQ multiplex PCR. Clone size and V and J calls were adopted from that table, with D and trimming inferred from the DNA. This table has 100,000 or so clones, approximately 86% appearing once. These data originate in a study of blood T cell repertoires in COVID-19. About the study: COVID-19 samples from acute and convalescent phases originated in the United States, Italy and Spain. PBMCs, B-cell-depleted T cells, or T cells provided the cDNA or gDNA that made up the material.

The TCR originated in a man aged 55 to 70 with acute or convalescent COVID-19. The sample comprised peripheral blood. This chain links TRBV12-5 with TRBJ1-1, with TRBD1 identical over 12 bases. The CDR3 region is CASGSSGTGGGRTEAFF. The CDR3 nucleotides read TGTGCTAGTGGTTCCTCCGGGACAGGGGGCGGGAGGACTGAAGCTTTCTTT. The full variable domain, completed using reference TRBV12-5 and TRBJ1-1, is DARVTQTPRHKVTEMGQEVTMRCQPILGHNTVFWYRQTMMQGLELLAYFRNRAPLDDSGMPKDRFSAEMPDATLATLKIQPSEPRDSAVYFCASGSSGTGGGRTEAFFGQGTRLTVV.